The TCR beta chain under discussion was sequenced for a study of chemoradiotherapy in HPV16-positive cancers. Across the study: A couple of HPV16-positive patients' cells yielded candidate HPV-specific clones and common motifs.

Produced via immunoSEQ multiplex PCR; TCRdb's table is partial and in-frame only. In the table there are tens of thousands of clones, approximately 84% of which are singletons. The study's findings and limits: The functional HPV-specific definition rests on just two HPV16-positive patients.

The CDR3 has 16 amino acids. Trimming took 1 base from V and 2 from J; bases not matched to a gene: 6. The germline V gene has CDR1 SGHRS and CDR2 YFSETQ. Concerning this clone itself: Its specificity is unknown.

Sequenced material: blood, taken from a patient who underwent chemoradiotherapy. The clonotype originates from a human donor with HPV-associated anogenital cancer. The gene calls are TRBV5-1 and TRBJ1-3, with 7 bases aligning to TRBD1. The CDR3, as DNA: TGCGCCAGCAGCTTGCAGGGGGGTAATGCTGGAAACACCATATATTTT. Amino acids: CASSLQGGNAGNTIYF.